This passage covers 6 T cell receptor beta chains from one sample sequenced in a study of blood T cell repertoires in COVID-19 (dated by TCRdb to between 2020 and 2021). The library was obtained by the immunoSEQ multiplex PCR assay. What TCRdb holds here is the immuneACCESS table cut down to in-frame rearrangements. Part of the clones is not present; checked against another copy, under half of the missing clones reflect an unresolved V gene, and the others are unexplained. The sample table records about 200,000 clones; around 80% of these occur just once. The ten largest make up 4.5% to 7% of the sample. Material: peripheral blood. These receptors came from a woman in her 70s with acute or convalescent COVID-19.

This clone was counted only a few times. The rearrangement uses TRBV3-1 (or the pseudogene TRBV3-2) and TRBJ1-6, with 7 bases aligning to TRBD1. The length of the CDR3 is 15 residues. Trimming cost V 1 base and J 9 bases; bases outside gene matches: 6. The germline CDR1 and CDR2 sequences are LGHDT and YNNKEL (reference sequence). The CDR3 spells CASSQASGGGSPLHF. The CDR3, as DNA: TGTGCCAGCAGCCAAGCCTCAGGGGGAGGTTCACCCCTCCACTTT.

This clone was seen a few times. V and J are TRBV11-1 and TRBJ2-7; D is possibly TRBD1 (8 bases). This CDR3 comprises 14 residues. Looked up from germline, CDR1 is SGHAT and CDR2 is FQDESV (reference sequence). V lost 4 bases and J 7 bases, leaving 17 bases between the germline ends. CDR3 residues: CASSYYGQGGEQYF. The DNA for the CDR3 is TGTGCCAGCAGCTACTACGGACAGGGAGGGGAGCAGTACTTC. The full variable domain, completed using reference TRBV11-1 and TRBJ2-7, is EAEVAQSPRYKITEKSQAVAFWCDPISGHATLYWYRQILGQGPELLVQFQDESVVDDSQLPKDRFSAERLKGVDSTLKIQPAELGDSAMYLCASSYYGQGGEQYFGPGTRLTVT.

This chain uses TRBV27 with TRBJ1-5; D possibly corresponds to TRBD1 (5 bases). Per the germline V gene, CDR1 is MNHEY and CDR2 is SMNVEV (reference sequence). V was pared by 0 bases and J by 3 bases, with 12 bases between. CDR3 length: 16 amino acids. The CDR3 sequence is CASSLSGAPPNQPQHF. CDR3 DNA: TGTGCCAGCAGTTTATCTGGGGCCCCTCCCAATCAGCCCCAGCATTTT.

This chain joins TRBV2 and TRBJ1-4, with TRBD1 matching over 7 bases. Germline V CDR1 and CDR2: SNHLY, FYNNEI. J gave up 7 bases and V 7 bases, and 6 bases lay outside the gene matches. The CDR3 sequence is 13 residues long. CDR3 DNA sequence: TGTGCCAGCAACAGGGGCTCCGGTGAAAAACTGTTTTTT. Its translation is CASNRGSGEKLFF. Together with reference TRBV2 and TRBJ1-4, the CDR3 gives the full variable domain: EPEVTQTPSHQVTQMGQEVILRCVPISNHLYFYWYRQILGQKVEFLVSFYNNEISEKSEIFDDQFSVERPDGSNFTLKIRSTKLEDSAMYFCASNRGSGEKLFFGSGTQLSVL.

This clone has only a few counts. In nucleotides, the CDR3 is TGTGCCAGCAGCCTCGCAGACAGGACAGCTTTCTTT. It encodes CASSLADRTAFF. The chain uses TRBV28 and TRBJ1-1; a possible D gene is TRBD1 (6 bases). Trimming stripped 6 bases from V and 10 bases from J, with 15 bases between. This CDR3 spans 12 amino acids. Germline CDR1 MDHEN, CDR2 SYDVKM.

The chain carries TRBV6-5 and TRBJ2-7; 7 positions match TRBD1. V lost 0 bases to trimming and J lost 7 bases; unmatched junction nucleotides: 3. The CDR3 totals 13 residues. Germline values: CDR1 MNHEY, CDR2 SVGAGI. CDR3 coding DNA: TGTGCCAGCAGTTACTCGACAGGGCAAGAGCAGTACTTC. Encoded protein: CASSYSTGQEQYF.